The entry below gives a single T cell receptor beta chain sequence along with its context. Its antigen is still unknown. The data originate from a study of cytomegalovirus exposure and HLA in healthy donors. Study details: Genetic ancestry analysis placed 81% of the 398 donors that were genotyped in the Caucasian-associated cluster.

Findings and limits, study-wide: A previous analysis found most TCR beta V segments productive roughly 90% or roughly 30% of the time.

The PCR ran on 60 Vbeta and 13 Jbeta primers. Libraries were prepared by immunoSEQ multiplex PCR; TCRdb keeps only in-frame clonotypes and omits some of them. This table holds 150,000 to 180,000 clones, roughly 74% found once. This receptor was obtained from a man younger than 35 in good health and CMV-seronegative. Sequences were obtained from PBMCs.

CDR3 nucleotides: TGCGCCAGCAGCCAAGCCTGGGACAGGGCTGGTGAAAAACTGTTTTTT. Protein sequence: CASSQAWDRAGEKLFF. The chain has TRBV4-3 and TRBJ1-4, with TRBD1 matching over 9 bases. CDR1 and CDR2 (germline): LGHNA, YSLEER. The CDR3 is made up of 16 amino acids. With V trimmed by 1 base and J by 7 bases, 7 bases remained unmatched.